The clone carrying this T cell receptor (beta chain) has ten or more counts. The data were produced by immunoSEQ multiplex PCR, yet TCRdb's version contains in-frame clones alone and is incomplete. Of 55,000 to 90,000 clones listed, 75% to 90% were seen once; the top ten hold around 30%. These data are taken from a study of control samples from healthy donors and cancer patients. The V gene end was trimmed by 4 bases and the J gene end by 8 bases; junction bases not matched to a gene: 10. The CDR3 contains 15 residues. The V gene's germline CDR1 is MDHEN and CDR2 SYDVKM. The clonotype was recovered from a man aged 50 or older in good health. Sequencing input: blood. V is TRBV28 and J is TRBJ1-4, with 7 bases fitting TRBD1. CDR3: CASSSTTGLGEKLFF. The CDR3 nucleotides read TGTGCCAGCAGTTCCACGACAGGGTTGGGAGAAAAACTGTTTTTT. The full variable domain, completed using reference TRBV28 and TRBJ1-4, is DVKVTQSSRYLVKRTGEKVFLECVQDMDHENMFWYRQDPGLGLRLIYFSYDVKMKEKGDIPEGYSVSREKKERFSLILESASTNQTSMYLCASSSTTGLGEKLFFGSGTQLSVL.